This T cell receptor beta chain was sequenced during a study of identical twins. Per the germline V gene, CDR1 is DFQATT and CDR2 is SNEGSKA (reference sequence). V was clipped by 5 bases and J by 6 bases; unmatched bases: 13. The CDR3 runs 16 residues. TCRdb redid the calling of the 5' RACE reads with MiXCR, one entry per CDR3 protein. Of a few hundred thousand distinct CDR3 sequences in the sample, 24% were seen once. These same data were also listed under a study on T cells expressing NK-cell markers.

The chain has TRBV20-1 and TRBJ2-7; the match to TRBD2 covers 13 bases. This TCR came from a woman younger than 30 in good health. Sequencing input: CD4+ T cells sorted from blood. The CDR3 DNA is TGCAGTGCTGAAACCCTCAACGGACTAGCGGGAGTCGAGCAGTACTTC. Its translation: CSAETLNGLAGVEQYF.